The 18 T cell receptor beta chains below were found in one sample sequenced in a study of shared clonotypes between healthy human individuals. CD45RO-negative, CCR7-positively selected cells formed the naive CD8 fraction, excluding terminally differentiated effector memory CD45RA+ cells. The table came from immunoSEQ multiplex PCR; TCRdb's copy has only in-frame clones and leaves some out. The sample lists around 2,100,000 clones, around 96% occurring once. The sequenced sample was naive CD8+ T cells sorted from blood. These receptors all stem from a young man in good health.

This CDR3 reads CASSLEAGLSGNTIYF. For the CDR3, the DNA is TGTGCCAGCAGCTTAGAGGCAGGCCTCTCTGGAAACACCATATATTTT. The chain joins TRBV7-2 to TRBJ1-3; D is uncertain. The CDR3 totals 16 residues. Trimming shortened V by 1 base and J by 0 bases, and 10 bases separated the two germline ends. Germline lookup yields CDR1 SGHTA and CDR2 FQGNSA.

The rearrangement links TRBV7-9 to TRBJ1-5, with a weak D call TRBD1 (5 bases). CDR1 SEHNR and CDR2 FQNEAQ come from the germline V gene (reference sequence). The CDR3 loop spans 14 amino acids. Trimming pared 7 bases from V and 4 bases from J, leaving 14 bases between. CDR3 sequence: CASTREGTNQPQHF. Here the CDR3 DNA reads TGTGCCAGCACCCGAGAGGGGACGAATCAGCCCCAGCATTTT.

This chain joins TRBV30 and TRBJ1-1, with a possible D match to TRBD1 (6 bases). Trimming took off 2 bases at V and 4 bases at J, with 14 bases between the two ends. The CDR3 is 14 residues long. Germline CDR1 GTSNPN, CDR2 SVGIG (reference sequence). CDR3 in amino acids: CAWSILTGTTEAFF. The CDR3, as DNA: TGTGCCTGGAGTATACTCACAGGGACCACTGAAGCTTTCTTT.

The chain recombines TRBV6-5 with TRBJ1-1, with D unresolved. The CDR3 spans 16 residues. The V gene lost 0 bases and the J gene lost 3 bases, with 14 bases spanning the gap. The V gene's germline CDR1 is MNHEY and CDR2 SVGAGI. CDR3 amino acids: CASSYSIGELHTEAFF. The CDR3 DNA reads as TGTGCCAGCAGTTACTCCATCGGGGAGCTCCACACTGAAGCTTTCTTT.

The chain employs TRBV20-1 and TRBJ2-3; no firm D call. With 2 bases removed from V and 5 bases from J, the gap between germline ends came to 5 bases. Germline CDR1 reads DFQATT; CDR2 reads SNEGSKA (reference sequence). The CDR3 is 11 amino acids. Here the CDR3 DNA reads TGCAGTGCTAGAATCGTAGATACGCAGTATTTT. Its translation: CSARIVDTQYF.

Remarks on this clone: At the DNA level, this CDR3 is encoded by other sequences in the same sample as well. This chain links TRBV15 with TRBJ1-1; D gene uncertain. The CDR3 extends over 14 amino acids. Germline V gene sequence: CDR1 LNHNV, CDR2 YYDKDF (reference sequence). Trimming took off 0 bases at V and 1 base at J, with 6 bases between the two ends. The CDR3 DNA follows: TGTGCCACCAGCAGAGAGGAAGGGAACACTGAAGCTTTCTTT. It specifies CATSREEGNTEAFF.

The CDR3 loop is CASSSLPGWGNTGELFF. Written as DNA, the CDR3 is TGTGCCAGCAGCTCGCTACCAGGGTGGGGGAACACCGGGGAGCTGTTTTTT. The rearrangement uses TRBV5-6 and TRBJ2-2; D might be TRBD1 (5 bases). The CDR3 loop spans 17 amino acids. V was clipped by 3 bases and J by 1 base, with 16 bases between them. Germline CDR1 SGHDT, CDR2 YYEEEE. Together with reference TRBV5-6 and TRBJ2-2, the CDR3 gives the full variable domain: DAGVTQSPTHLIKTRGQQVTLRCSPKSGHDTVSWYQQALGQGPQFIFQYYEEEERQRGNFPDRFSGHQFPNYSSELNVNALLLGDSALYLCASSSLPGWGNTGELFFGEGSRLTVL.

The chain couples TRBV5-1 to TRBJ2-3; D is unclear. The CDR3 runs to 16 residues. Trimming left V 3 bases short and J 0 bases short, with 14 bases between. The germline gives CDR1 SGHRS, CDR2 YFSETQ. CDR3: CASSSHTDTSTDTQYF. The CDR3 coding sequence is TGCGCCAGCAGCTCCCATACAGATACTAGCACAGATACGCAGTATTTT. Drawing the rest from reference TRBV5-1 and TRBJ2-3, the complete variable domain is KAGVTQTPRYLIKTRGQQVTLSCSPISGHRSVSWYQQTPGQGLQFLFEYFSETQRNKGNFPGRFSGRQFSNSRSEMNVSTLELGDSALYLCASSSHTDTSTDTQYFGPGTRLTVL.

The gene calls are TRBV7-6 and TRBJ2-2; 11 positions match TRBD2. The germline gives CDR1 SGHVS, CDR2 FNYEAQ. Losses at the gene ends were 5 bases for V and 7 bases for J; bases not matched to a gene: 12. The CDR3 runs to 17 residues. The CDR3 spells CASSPSRGLAELGELFF. CDR3 DNA sequence: TGTGCCAGCAGCCCCAGTCGGGGACTAGCGGAGCTCGGGGAGCTGTTTTTT.

The chain links TRBV2 to TRBJ2-2; 9 nucleotides agree with TRBD1. The junction had 16 bases not matched to a gene; V was cut back by 4 bases and J by 4 bases. The CDR3 covers 19 residues. Germline V gene data show CDR1 as SNHLY and CDR2 as FYNNEI. Here the CDR3 reads CASSGPRTGAELSTGELFF. The CDR3 nucleotides are TGTGCCAGCAGTGGTCCCCGGACAGGGGCCGAGTTGAGCACCGGGGAGCTGTTTTTT.

This sequence joins TRBV5-6 and TRBJ1-2; 7 positions agree with TRBD1. Germline V lookup: CDR1 SGHDT, CDR2 YYEEEE. The CDR3 is made up of 13 amino acids. Trimming cost V 5 bases and J 2 bases; bases outside gene matches: 3. The CDR3 DNA reads TGTGCCAGCAGGATCAGGGGGAACTATGGCTACACCTTC. Its translation is CASRIRGNYGYTF.

The rearrangement uses TRBV7-9 and TRBJ2-1; the D gene is possibly TRBD2 (6 bases). CDR1 is SEHNR and CDR2 is FQNEAQ in the germline V gene (reference sequence). CDR3 length: 15 amino acids. V lost 2 bases and J lost 2, with 10 bases in between. This CDR3 is CASSLTGGTYNEQFF. CDR3 bases: TGTGCCAGCAGCTTAACTGGCGGGACCTACAATGAGCAGTTCTTC.

This sequence joins TRBV16 and TRBJ2-1, with D hard to call. The CDR3 contains 12 residues. CDR1 is KGHSY, CDR2 FQNENV, per germline. V lost 3 bases to trimming and J lost 8 bases, with 8 bases between them. DNA of the CDR3: TGTGCCAGCAGCCAGCACCCCGATGAGCAGTTCTTC. The encoded protein is CASSQHPDEQFF.

J is TRBJ2-7 and V is TRBV19; 8 positions match TRBD1. Germline CDR1 reads LNHDA; CDR2 reads SQIVND (reference sequence). The CDR3 spans 14 residues. Losses at the gene ends were 5 bases for V and 7 bases for J; bases not matched to a gene: 10. The DNA of the CDR3 is TGTGCCAGTAGTGCCGGACAGGGCTGGGGGGAGCAGTACTTC. This sequence encodes CASSAGQGWGEQYF.

The rearrangement joins TRBV30 to TRBJ1-2, with no clear D. Germline V gives CDR1 GTSNPN, CDR2 SVGIG (reference sequence). The CDR3 spans 13 residues. V was pared by 2 bases and J by 6 bases, with 13 bases between. The CDR3 protein is CAWSFPPEDGYTF. The CDR3, as DNA: TGTGCCTGGAGTTTCCCACCAGAGGATGGCTACACCTTC.

V gene TRBV6-6 combines with J gene TRBJ2-3, with 7 bases fitting TRBD1. The CDR3 is 15 amino acids. V trimming: 8 bases; J trimming: 2 bases; junction bases outside the gene matches: 10. Germline lookup yields CDR1 MNHNY and CDR2 SVGAGI (reference sequence). CDR3 in amino acids: CASWDSPGYTDTQYF. Written as DNA, the CDR3 is TGTGCCAGCTGGGACAGTCCGGGGTACACAGATACGCAGTATTTT.

V is TRBV18 and J is TRBJ2-1, with D perhaps assigned TRBD1 or TRBD2 (5 bases each). V lost 2 bases to trimming and J lost 8 bases, with 16 bases between them. The CDR3 totals 15 residues. Germline V gives CDR1 KGHSH, CDR2 LQKENI. The CDR3 loop is CASSPSGHRDDEQFF. DNA of the CDR3: TGTGCCAGCTCACCATCCGGGCACCGGGACGATGAGCAGTTCTTC.

The rearrangement uses TRBV27 and TRBJ2-7; maybe TRBD1 (5 bases). The CDR3 spans 12 residues. V gave up 4 bases and J gave up 6 bases, with 10 bases separating them. Germline CDR1 is MNHEY and CDR2 is SMNVEV (reference sequence). The chain's CDR3 is CASSSVQAEQYF. CDR3 DNA sequence: TGTGCCAGCAGTTCGGTACAGGCCGAGCAGTACTTC.